This entry describes one T cell receptor beta chain. Its antigen is not identified. This specimen comes from a study of regulatory T cells. Every patient with CD3G deficiency had evidence of autoimmunity. Regulatory (CD25-high CD127-low) and conventional (CD25-low CD127-high) CD4+ T cells were sorted separately. Study-wide results and caveats: Roughly tenfold fewer unique productive TRB reads came from patient Treg samples versus control samples. In CD3G deficiency, regulatory T cells had lower Shannon diversity than autologous conventional CD4+ and control regulatory cells. Skewed V and J usage and few unique V-J pairs marked patient repertoires, most in Tregs.

Looked up from germline, CDR1 is MGHRA and CDR2 is YSYEKL. The germline V and J ends were trimmed by 0 bases and 2 bases, with 11 bases remaining between them. This CDR3 contains 15 residues. The primer mix had 52 TRBV and 13 TRBJ primers. Generated by immunoSEQ multiplex PCR, the TCRdb table keeps only in-frame clones and is missing some. Among some 6,100 clones listed, around 87% were seen once. The chain uses TRBV4-1 and TRBJ2-7; D gene uncertain. This receptor was obtained from a person aged 18-29 years with CD3G deficiency. The sequenced sample consisted of CD4+ Tregs sorted from blood. Written as DNA, the CDR3 is TGCGCCAGCAGCCAAGATTTGGGCAGTGCCTACGAGCAGTACTTC. It specifies CASSQDLGSAYEQYF.